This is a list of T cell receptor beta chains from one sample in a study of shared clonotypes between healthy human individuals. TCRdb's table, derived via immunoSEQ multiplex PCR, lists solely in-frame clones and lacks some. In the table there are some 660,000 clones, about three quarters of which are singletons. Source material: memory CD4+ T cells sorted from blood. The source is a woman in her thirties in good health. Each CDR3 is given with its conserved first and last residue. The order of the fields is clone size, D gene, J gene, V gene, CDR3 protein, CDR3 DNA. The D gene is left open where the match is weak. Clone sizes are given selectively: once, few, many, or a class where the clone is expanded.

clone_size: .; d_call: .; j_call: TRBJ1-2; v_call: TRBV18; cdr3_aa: CASSPNLSGRDHGYTF; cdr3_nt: TGTGCCAGCTCACCAAATCTTTCCGGGAGGGATCATGGCTACACCTTC
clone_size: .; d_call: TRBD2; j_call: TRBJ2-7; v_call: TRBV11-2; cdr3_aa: CASSSLAGVQTYEQYF; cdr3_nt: TGTGCCAGCAGCTCCTTAGCGGGAGTGCAAACCTACGAGCAGTACTTC
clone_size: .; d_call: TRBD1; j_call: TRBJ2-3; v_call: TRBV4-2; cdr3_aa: CASSQDPGQGPDTQYF; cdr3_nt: TGTGCCAGCAGCCAAGATCCGGGACAGGGGCCAGATACGCAGTATTTT
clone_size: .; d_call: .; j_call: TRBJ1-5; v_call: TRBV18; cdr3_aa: CASSGTVTQPQHF; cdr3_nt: TGTGCCAGCTCAGGTACAGTGACTCAGCCCCAGCATTTT
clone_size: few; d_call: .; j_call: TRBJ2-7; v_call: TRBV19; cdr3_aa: CASSIPGQGIYEQYF; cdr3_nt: TGTGCCAGTTCTATACCCGGGCAGGGAATCTACGAGCAGTACTTC
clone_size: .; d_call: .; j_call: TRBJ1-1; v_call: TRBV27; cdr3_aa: CASSLGAPHTEAFF; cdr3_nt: TGTGCCAGCAGTTTAGGGGCTCCCCACACTGAAGCTTTCTTT
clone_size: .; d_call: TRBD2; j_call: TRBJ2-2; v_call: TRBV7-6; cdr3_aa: CASSSSGNTGELFF; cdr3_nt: TGTGCCAGCAGTTCTAGCGGGAACACCGGGGAGCTGTTTTTT
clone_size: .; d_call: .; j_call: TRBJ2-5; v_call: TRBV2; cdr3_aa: CASRGGRARETQYF; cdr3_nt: TGTGCCAGCCGAGGGGGGAGAGCACGGGAGACCCAGTACTTC
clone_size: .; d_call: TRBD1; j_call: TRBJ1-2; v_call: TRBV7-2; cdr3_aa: CASSLTGQGNGYTF; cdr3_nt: TGTGCCAGCAGTCTGACGGGACAGGGGAATGGCTACACCTTC
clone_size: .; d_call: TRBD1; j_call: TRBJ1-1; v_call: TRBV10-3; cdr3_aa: CAISDRDRGRNTEAFF; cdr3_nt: TGTGCCATCAGTGATAGGGACAGGGGGCGGAACACTGAAGCTTTCTTT
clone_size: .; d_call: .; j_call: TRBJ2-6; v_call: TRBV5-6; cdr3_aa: CASSLSGSGANVLTF; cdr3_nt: TGTGCCAGCAGCTTGTCGGGGTCTGGGGCCAACGTCCTGACTTTC
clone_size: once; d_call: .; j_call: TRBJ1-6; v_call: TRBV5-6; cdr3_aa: CASSLTEYGFSSPLHF; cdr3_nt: TGTGCCAGCAGCCTGACGGAATATGGGTTTTCTTCACCCCTCCACTTT
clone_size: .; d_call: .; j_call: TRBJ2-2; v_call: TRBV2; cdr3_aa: CASSAGTPSGELFF; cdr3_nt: TGTGCCAGCAGTGCCGGGACGCCAAGCGGGGAGCTGTTTTTT
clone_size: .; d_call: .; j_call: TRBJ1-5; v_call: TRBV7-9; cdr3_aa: CASSLGRAEVSAQHF; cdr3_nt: TGTGCCAGCAGCTTAGGCCGGGCCGAGGTATCGGCCCAGCATTTT
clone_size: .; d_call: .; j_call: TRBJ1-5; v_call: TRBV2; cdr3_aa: CASSATGNQPQHF; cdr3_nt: TGTGCCAGCAGCGCAACCGGGAATCAGCCCCAGCATTTT
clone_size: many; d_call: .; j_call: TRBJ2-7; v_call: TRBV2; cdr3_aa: CASRRYEQYF; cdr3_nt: TGTGCCAGCAGAAGGTACGAGCAGTACTTC
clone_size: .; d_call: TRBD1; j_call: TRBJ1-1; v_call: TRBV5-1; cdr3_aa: CASSTQGGENTEAFF; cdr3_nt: TGCGCCAGCAGCACCCAGGGGGGCGAGAACACTGAAGCTTTCTTT
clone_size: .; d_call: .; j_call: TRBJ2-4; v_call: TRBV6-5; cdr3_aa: CASSFSGTLAKNIQYF; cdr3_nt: TGTGCCAGCAGTTTTTCCGGGACACTAGCCAAAAACATTCAGTACTTC
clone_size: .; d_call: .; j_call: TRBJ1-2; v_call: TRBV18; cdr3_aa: CASSPQGDNNYGYTF; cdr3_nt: TGTGCCAGCTCACCACAAGGGGATAATAACTATGGCTACACCTTC
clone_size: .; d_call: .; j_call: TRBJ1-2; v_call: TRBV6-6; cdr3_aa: CASSPLGVNYGYTF; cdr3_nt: TGTGCCAGCAGCCCGCTCGGGGTTAACTATGGCTACACCTTC
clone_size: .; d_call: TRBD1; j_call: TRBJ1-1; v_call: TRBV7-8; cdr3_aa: CASSSRQGAVTEAFF; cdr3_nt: TGTGCCAGCAGCTCCCGACAGGGGGCAGTCACTGAAGCTTTCTTT
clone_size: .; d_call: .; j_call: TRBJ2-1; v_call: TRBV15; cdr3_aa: CATSSLGGSNEQFF; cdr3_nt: TGTGCCACCAGCAGCCTCGGAGGGTCCAATGAGCAGTTCTTC
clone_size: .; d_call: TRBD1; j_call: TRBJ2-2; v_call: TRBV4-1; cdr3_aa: CASSQGQGPTGELFF; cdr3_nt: TGCGCCAGCAGCCAAGGACAGGGTCCCACCGGGGAGCTGTTTTTT
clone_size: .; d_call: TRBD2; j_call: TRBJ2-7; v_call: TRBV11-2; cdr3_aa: CASSLQGLAVNEQYF; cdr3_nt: TGTGCCAGCAGCTTACAGGGACTAGCAGTCAACGAGCAGTACTTC
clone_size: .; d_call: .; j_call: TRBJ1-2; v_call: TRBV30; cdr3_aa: CAWSVRKGSNYGYTF; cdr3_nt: TGTGCCTGGAGTGTAAGGAAGGGAAGTAACTATGGCTACACCTTC
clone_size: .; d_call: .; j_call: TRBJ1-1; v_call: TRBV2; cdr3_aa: CASVLQTEAFF; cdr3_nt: TGTGCCAGCGTTCTGCAGACTGAAGCTTTCTTT
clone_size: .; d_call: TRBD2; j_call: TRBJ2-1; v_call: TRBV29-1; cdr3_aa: CSVGVTSGYNEQFF; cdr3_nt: TGCAGCGTTGGGGTGACTAGCGGATACAATGAGCAGTTCTTC
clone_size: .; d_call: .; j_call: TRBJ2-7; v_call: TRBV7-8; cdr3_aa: CASSHSGTPVSYEQYF; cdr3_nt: TGTGCCAGCAGCCACTCCGGGACTCCGGTTTCCTACGAGCAGTACTTC
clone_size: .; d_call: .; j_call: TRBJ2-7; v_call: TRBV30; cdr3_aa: CAWSGTTLEEQYF; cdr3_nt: TGTGCCTGGAGTGGGACGACGCTAGAGGAGCAGTACTTC
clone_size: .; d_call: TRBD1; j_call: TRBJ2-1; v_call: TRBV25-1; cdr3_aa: CASSEPGQGFSSYNEQFF; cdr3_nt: TGTGCCAGCAGTGAACCGGGACAGGGGTTTAGCTCCTACAATGAGCAGTTCTTC
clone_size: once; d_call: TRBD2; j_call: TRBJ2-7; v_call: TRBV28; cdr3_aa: CASTVTSGGGKQYF; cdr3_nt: TGTGCCAGCACCGTGACTAGCGGGGGGGGAAAGCAGTACTTC
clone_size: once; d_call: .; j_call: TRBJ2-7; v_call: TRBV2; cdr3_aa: CASREAFYEQYF; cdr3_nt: TGTGCCAGCAGAGAGGCATTCTACGAGCAGTACTTC
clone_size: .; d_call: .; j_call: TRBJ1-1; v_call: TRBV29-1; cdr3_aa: CSVEEGFF; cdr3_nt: TGCAGCGTTGAGGAGGGTTTCTTT
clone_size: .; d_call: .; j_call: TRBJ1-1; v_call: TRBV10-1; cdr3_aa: CASSESQGVTEAFF; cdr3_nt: TGCGCCAGCAGTGAGTCCCAGGGTGTGACTGAAGCTTTCTTT
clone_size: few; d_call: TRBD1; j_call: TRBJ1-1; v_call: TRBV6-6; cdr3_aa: CASKSPGGYTEAFF; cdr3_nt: TGTGCCAGCAAGTCCCCAGGGGGGTATACTGAAGCTTTCTTT
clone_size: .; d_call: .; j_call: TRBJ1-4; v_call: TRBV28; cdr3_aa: CATFLGEKLFF; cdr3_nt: TGTGCCACCTTTCTGGGGGAAAAACTGTTTTTT
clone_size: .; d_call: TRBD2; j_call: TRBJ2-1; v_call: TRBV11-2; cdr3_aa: CASSLVTSGRDHEQFF; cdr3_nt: TGTGCCAGCAGCTTAGTTACTAGCGGGAGGGATCATGAGCAGTTCTTC
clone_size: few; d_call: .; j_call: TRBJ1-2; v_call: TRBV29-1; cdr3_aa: CSVEHYGYTF; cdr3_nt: TGCAGCGTTGAGCACTATGGCTACACCTTC